The subject of this entry is one T cell receptor (beta chain). Sequencing used immunoSEQ multiplex PCR; TCRdb keeps in-frame clones, though not all of them. The repertoire holds 70,000 or so clones, approximately 90% seen once, with 4.9% in the top ten. Trimming pared 1 base from V and 7 bases from J, leaving 9 bases between. This CDR3 is 13 amino acids long. Germline V gene sequence: CDR1 SNHLY, CDR2 FYNNEI. The sample originates from a study of resident and recirculating memory T cells in vitiligo. Study overall: Each patient gave two lesional and two nonlesional epidermal shave biopsies, plus PBMCs.

The chain has TRBV2 and TRBJ2-3; weak D call: TRBD2 (6 bases). This receptor was identified in a male donor with vitiligo. Sequenced input: blood. The DNA of the CDR3 is TGTGCCAGCAGTGAAGGGGAGGTGAATACGCAGTATTTT. Its translation: CASSEGEVNTQYF.